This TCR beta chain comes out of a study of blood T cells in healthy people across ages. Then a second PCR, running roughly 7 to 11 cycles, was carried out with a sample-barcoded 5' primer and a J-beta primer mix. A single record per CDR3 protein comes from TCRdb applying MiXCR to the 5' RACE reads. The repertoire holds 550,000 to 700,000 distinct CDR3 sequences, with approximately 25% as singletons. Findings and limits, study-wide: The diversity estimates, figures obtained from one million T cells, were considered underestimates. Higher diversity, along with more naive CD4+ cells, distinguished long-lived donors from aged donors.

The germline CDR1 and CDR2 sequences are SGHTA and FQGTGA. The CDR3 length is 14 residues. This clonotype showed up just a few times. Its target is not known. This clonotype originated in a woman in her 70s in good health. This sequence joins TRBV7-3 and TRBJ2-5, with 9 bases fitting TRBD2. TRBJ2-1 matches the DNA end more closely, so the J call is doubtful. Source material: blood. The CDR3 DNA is TGTGCCAGCAGCGTAGCGGGAGCACTAAATGAGCAGTTCTTC. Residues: CASSVAGALNEQFF.